Within the sample, the clone carrying this TCR beta chain is medium-sized. Its antigen is undetermined. This specimen comes from a study of OX40 agonist ivuxolimab in advanced cancers. Study at large: As their treatment, patients were administered ivuxolimab, an agonistic anti-OX40 (CD134) antibody. Overall study results and limits: Clonal expansion by week 6 occurred in CD4+ and CD8+ blood T cells (at 0.1 to 3.0 mg/kg).

Clones were sequenced by immunoSEQ multiplex PCR, and TCRdb holds only the in-frame ones, with some missing. The table lists approximately 88,000 clones, approximately 90% of them singletons. CDR1 is SNHLY and CDR2 is FYNNEI in the germline V gene. The CDR3 contains 14 residues. With 4 bases clipped from V and 7 bases from J, the junction kept 3 bases outside the gene matches. The sample was CD4+ or CD8+ T cells sorted from blood, taken in a trial of the OX40 agonist ivuxolimab. The chain carries TRBV2 and TRBJ1-4, with TRBD1 matching 10 bases. The sequence was collected from an adult with an advanced solid tumor such as melanoma, head and neck, liver or kidney cancer. The CDR3 loop is CASSGQGAGEKLFF. The CDR3 coding sequence is TGTGCCAGCAGTGGACAGGGGGCTGGTGAAAAACTGTTTTTT.